The sequence of this TCR beta chain was determined in a study of beta chain features in type 1 diabetes. About the research overall: All samples yielded 85 million to 130 million examined sorted cells.

This CDR3 is built from 15 residues. Looked up from germline, CDR1 is SGHTA and CDR2 is FQGNSA. Germline trimming cut 4 bases from V and 1 base from J; bases unmatched to any gene: 5. Concerning this clone: Its antigen is as yet unknown.

As every portion of the isolated RNA was reverse transcribed, the sequencing read expressed TCRB transcripts. The data were produced by immunoSEQ multiplex PCR, yet TCRdb's version contains in-frame clones alone and is incomplete. The sample lists 140,000 or so clones; 10% to 15% were seen once. Study-level findings and limits: Moderately but significantly shorter TCRB CDR3s were found in Type 1 diabetes patients in all four CD4+ subsets. Fewer junction insertions and more nucleotide deletions appeared in type 1 diabetes patients.

The sequenced sample consisted of central memory CD4+ T cells from blood. The sequence was obtained from a man younger than 30 with type 1 diabetes. The V and J genes are TRBV7-2 and TRBJ2-5, with TRBD1 identical over 8 bases. CDR3 in DNA: TGTGCCAGCAGCTGGGCGGGACAGGCCCAAGAGACCCAGTACTTC. It specifies CASSWAGQAQETQYF.